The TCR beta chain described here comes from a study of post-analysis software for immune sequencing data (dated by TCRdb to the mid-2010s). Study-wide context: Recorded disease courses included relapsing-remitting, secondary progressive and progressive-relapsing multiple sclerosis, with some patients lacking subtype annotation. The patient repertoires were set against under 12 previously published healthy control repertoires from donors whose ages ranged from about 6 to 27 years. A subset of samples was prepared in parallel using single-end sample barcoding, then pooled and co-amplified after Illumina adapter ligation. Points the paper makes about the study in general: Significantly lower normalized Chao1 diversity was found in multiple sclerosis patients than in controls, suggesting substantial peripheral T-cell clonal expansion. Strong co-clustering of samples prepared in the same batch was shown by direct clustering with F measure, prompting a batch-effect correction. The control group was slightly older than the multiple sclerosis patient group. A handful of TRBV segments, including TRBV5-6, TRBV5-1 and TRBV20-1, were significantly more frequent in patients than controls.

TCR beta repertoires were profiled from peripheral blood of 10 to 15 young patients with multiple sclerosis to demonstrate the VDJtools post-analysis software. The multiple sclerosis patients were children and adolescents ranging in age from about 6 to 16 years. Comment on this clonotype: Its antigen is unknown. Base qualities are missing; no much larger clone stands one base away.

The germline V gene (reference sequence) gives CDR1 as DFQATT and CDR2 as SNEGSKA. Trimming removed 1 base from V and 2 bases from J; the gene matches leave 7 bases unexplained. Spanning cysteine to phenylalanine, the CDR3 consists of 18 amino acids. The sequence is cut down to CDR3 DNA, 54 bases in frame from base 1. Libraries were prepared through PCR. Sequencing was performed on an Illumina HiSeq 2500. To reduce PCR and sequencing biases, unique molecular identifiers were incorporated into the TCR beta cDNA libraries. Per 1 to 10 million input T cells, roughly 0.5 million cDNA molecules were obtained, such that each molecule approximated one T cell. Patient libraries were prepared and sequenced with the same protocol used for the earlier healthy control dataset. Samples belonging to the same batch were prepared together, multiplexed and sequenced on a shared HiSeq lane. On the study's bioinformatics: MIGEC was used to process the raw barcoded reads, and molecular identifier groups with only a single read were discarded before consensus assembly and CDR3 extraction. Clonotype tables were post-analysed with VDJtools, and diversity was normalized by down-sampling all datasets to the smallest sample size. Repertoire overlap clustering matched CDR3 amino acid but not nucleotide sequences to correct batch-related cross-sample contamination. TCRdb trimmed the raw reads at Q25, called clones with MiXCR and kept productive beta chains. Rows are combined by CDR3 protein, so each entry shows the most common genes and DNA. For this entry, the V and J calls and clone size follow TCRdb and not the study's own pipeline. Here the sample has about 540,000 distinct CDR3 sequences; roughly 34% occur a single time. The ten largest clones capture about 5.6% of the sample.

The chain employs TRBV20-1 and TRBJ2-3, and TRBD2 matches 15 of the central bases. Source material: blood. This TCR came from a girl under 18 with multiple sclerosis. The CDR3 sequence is CSARGGGLAGGNTDTQYF. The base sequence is TGCAGTGCTAGAGGAGGGGGACTAGCGGGGGGTAACACAGATACGCAGTATTTT.